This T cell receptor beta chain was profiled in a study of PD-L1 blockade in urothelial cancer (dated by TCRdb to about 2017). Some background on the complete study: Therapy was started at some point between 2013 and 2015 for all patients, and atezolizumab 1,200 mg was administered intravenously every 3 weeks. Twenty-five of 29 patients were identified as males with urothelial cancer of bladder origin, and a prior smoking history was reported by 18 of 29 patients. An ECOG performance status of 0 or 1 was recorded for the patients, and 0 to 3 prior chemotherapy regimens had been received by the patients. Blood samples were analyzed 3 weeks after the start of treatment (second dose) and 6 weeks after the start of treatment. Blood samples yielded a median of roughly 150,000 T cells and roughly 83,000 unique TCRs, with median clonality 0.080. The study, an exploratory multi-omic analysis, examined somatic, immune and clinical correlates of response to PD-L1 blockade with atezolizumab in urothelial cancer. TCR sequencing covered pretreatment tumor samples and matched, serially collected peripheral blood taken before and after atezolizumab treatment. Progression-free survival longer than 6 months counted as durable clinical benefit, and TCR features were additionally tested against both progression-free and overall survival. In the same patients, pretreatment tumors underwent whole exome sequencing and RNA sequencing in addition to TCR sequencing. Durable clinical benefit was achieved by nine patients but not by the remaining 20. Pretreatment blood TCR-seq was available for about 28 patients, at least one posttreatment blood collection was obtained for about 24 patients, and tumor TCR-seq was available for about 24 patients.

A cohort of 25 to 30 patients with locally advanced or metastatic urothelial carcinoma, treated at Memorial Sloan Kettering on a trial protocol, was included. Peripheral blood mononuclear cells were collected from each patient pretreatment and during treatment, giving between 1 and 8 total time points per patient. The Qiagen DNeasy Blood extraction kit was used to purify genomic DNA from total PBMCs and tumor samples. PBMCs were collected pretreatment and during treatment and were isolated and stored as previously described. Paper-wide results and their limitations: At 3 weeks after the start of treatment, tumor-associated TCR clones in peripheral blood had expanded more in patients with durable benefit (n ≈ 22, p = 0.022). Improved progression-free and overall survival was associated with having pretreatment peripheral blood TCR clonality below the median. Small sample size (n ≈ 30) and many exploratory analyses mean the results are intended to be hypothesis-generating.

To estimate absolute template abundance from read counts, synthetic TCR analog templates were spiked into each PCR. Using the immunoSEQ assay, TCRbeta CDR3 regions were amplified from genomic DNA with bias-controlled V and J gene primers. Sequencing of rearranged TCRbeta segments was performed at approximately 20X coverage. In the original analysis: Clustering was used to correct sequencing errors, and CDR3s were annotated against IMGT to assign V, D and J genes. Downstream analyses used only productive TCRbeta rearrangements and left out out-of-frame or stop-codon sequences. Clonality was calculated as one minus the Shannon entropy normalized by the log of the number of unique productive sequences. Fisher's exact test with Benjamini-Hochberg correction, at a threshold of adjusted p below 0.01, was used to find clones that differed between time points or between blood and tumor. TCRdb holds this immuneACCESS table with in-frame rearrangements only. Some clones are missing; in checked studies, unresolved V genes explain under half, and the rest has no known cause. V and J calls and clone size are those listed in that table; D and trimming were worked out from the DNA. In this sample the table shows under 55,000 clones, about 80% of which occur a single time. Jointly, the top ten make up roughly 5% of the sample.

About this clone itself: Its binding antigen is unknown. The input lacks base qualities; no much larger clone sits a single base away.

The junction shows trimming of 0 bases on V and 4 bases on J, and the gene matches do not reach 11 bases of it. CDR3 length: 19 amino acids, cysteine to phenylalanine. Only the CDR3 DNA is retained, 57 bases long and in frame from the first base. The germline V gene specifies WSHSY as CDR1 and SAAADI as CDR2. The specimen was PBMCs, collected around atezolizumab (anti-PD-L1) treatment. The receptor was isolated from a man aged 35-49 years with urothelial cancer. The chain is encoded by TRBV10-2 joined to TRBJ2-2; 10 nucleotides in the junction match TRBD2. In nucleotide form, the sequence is TGCGCCAGCAGTGAGTCGGTAACCGGACTAGCGGAAATCACCGGGGAGCTGTTTTTT. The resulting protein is CASSESVTGLAEITGELFF.